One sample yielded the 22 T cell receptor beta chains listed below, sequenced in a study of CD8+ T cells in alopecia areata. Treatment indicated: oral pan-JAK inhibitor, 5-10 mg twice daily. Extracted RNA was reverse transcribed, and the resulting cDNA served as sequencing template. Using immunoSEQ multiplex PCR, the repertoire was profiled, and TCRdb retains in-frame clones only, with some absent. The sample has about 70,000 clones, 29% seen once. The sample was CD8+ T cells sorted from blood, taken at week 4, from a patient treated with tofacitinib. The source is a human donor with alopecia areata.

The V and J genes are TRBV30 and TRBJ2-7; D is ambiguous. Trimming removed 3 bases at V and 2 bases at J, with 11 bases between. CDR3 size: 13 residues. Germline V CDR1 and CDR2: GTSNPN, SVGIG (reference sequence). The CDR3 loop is CAWRSVEAYEQYF. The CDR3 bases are TGTGCCTGGAGATCGGTCGAAGCCTACGAGCAGTACTTC.

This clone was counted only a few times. In DNA form, the CDR3 reads TGCAGCGTTGAAGGGACTGAAACCTACGAGCAGTACTTC. Translated: CSVEGTETYEQYF. The J gene is TRBJ2-7, the V gene TRBV29-1; the D gene is possibly TRBD2 (5 bases). This CDR3 is built from 13 residues. Trimming shortened V by 1 base and J by 2 bases, and 9 bases separated the two germline ends. Germline CDR1 reads SQVTM; CDR2 reads ANQGSEA.

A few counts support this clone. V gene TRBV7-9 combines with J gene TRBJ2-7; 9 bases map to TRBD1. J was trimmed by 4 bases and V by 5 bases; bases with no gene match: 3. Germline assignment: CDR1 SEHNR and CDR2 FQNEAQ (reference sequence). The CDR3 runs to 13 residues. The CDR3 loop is CASSGGQGYEQYF. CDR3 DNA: TGTGCCAGCAGCGGGGGACAGGGATACGAGCAGTACTTC.

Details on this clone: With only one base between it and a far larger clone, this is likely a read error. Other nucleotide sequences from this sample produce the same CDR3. The CDR3 DNA reads as TGTGCCAGCAGCCAAGATAGTTCGGGAACGCAGTATTTT. Its protein is CASSQDSSGTQYF. The chain joins TRBV11-2 to TRBJ2-3; a weak D match, TRBD2 (5 bases). From germline, CDR1 is SGHAT and CDR2 FQNNGV. This CDR3 has 13 residues. The germline V and J ends were trimmed by 5 bases and 9 bases, with 15 bases remaining between them. Supplemented by reference TRBV11-2 and TRBJ2-3, the full variable domain reads EAGVAQSPRYKIIEKRQSVAFWCNPISGHATLYWYQQILGQGPKLLIQFQNNGVVDDSQLPKDRFSAERLKGVDSTLKIQPAKLEDSAVYLCASSQDSSGTQYFGPGTRLTVL.

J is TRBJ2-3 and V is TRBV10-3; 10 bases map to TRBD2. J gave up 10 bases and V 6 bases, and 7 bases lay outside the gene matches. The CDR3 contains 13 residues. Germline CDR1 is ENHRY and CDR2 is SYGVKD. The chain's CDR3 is CAIRDGLAEPQYF. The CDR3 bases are TGTGCCATCAGGGATGGACTAGCGGAACCGCAGTATTTT.

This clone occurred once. In DNA, the CDR3 is TGTGCCAGCGGACAAGACAGCTACGAGCAGTACTTC. Protein sequence: CASGQDSYEQYF. This sequence joins TRBV25-1 and TRBJ2-7; D may be TRBD1 (5 bases). V was clipped by 8 bases and J by 3 bases, with 11 bases between them. Looked up from germline, CDR1 is MGHDK and CDR2 is SYGVNS. The CDR3 totals 12 residues.

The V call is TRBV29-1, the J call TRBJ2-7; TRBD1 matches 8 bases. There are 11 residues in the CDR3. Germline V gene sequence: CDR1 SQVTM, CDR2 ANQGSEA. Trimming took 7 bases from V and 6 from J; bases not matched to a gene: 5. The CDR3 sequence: CSATGEGEQYF. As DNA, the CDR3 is TGCAGCGCGACAGGGGAAGGCGAGCAGTACTTC.

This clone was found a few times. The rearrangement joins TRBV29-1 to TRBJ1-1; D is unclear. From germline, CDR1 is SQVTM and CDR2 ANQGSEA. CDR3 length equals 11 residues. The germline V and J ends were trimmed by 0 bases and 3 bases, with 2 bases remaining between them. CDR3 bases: TGCAGCGTTGAAGAAGACACTGAAGCTTTCTTT. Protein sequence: CSVEEDTEAFF. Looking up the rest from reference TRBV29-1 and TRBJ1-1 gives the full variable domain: SAVISQKPSRDICQRGTSLTIQCQVDSQVTMMFWYRQQPGQSLTLIATANQGSEATYESGFVIDKFPISRPNLTFSTLTVSNMSPEDSSIYLCSVEEDTEAFFGQGTRLTVV.

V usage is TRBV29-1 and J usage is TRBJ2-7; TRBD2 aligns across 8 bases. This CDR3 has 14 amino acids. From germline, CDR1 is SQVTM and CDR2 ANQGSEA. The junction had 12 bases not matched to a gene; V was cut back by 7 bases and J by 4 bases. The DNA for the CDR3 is TGCAGCGCAAGGTTAGTTGCGGGAGGATACGAGCAGTACTTC. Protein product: CSARLVAGGYEQYF.

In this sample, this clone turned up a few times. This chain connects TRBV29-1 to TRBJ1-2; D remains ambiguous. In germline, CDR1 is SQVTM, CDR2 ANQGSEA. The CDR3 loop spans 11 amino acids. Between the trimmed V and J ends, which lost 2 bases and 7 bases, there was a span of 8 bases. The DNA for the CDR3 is TGCAGCGTTGAAATCGCAGTTGGCTACACCTTC. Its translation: CSVEIAVGYTF.

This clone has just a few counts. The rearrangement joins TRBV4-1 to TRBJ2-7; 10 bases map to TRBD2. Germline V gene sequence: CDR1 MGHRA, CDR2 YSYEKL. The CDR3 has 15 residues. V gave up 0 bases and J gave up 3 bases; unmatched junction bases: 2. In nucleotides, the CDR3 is TGCGCCAGCAGCCAAGAAGCGGGAGGGAACTACGAGCAGTACTTC. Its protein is CASSQEAGGNYEQYF.

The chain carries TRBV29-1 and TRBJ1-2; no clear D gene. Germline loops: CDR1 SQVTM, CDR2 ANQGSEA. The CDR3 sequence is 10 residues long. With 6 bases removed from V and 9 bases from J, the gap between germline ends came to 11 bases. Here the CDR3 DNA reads TGCAGCGTCCCTACCCCCAGCTACACCTTC. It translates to CSVPTPSYTF.

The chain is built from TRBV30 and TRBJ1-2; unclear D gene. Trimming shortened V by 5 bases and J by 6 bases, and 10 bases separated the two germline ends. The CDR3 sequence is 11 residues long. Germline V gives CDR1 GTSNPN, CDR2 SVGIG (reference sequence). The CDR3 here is CAWGPGNGYTF. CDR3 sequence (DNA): TGTGCCTGGGGACCTGGGAATGGCTACACCTTC.

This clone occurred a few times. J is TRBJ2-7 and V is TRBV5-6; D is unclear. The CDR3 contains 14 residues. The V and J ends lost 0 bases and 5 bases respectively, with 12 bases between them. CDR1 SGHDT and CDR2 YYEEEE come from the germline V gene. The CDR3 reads CASSLGSGRNEQYF. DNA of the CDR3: TGTGCCAGCAGCTTGGGTTCCGGTAGAAACGAGCAGTACTTC.

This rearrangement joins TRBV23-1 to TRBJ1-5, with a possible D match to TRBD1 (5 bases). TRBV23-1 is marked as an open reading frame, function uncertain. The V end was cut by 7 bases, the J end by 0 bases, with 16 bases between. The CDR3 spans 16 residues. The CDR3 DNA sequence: TGCGCCAGCATAGTGACAGCGAGTGATAGCAATCAGCCCCAGCATTTT. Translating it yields CASIVTASDSNQPQHF.

The CDR3 is CASSQVALGTGGLGQYF. CDR3 bases: TGTGCCAGCAGCCAAGTAGCCCTCGGGACAGGGGGTTTGGGGCAGTACTTC. The V call is TRBV9, the J call TRBJ2-7; 11 nucleotides match TRBD1. The V gene end was trimmed by 4 bases and the J gene end by 9 bases; junction bases not matched to a gene: 18. The CDR3 covers 17 residues. The germline CDR1 and CDR2 sequences are SGDLS and YYNGEE.

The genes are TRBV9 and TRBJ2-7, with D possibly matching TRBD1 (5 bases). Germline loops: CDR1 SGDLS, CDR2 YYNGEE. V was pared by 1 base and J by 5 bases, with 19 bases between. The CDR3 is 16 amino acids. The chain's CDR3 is CASSVSTSTGDDEQYF. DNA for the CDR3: TGTGCCAGCAGCGTATCGACCAGCACAGGAGACGACGAGCAGTACTTC.

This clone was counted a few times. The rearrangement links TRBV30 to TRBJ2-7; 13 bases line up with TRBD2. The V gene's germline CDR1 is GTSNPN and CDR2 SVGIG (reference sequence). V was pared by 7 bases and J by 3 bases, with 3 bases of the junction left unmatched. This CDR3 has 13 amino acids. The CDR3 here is CALLAGGFYEQYF. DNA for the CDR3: TGTGCCTTACTAGCGGGAGGGTTCTACGAGCAGTACTTC.

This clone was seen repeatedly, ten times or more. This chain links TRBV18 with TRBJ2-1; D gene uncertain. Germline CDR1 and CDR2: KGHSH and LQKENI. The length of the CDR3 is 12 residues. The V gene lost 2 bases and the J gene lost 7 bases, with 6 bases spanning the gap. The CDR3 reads CASSPAGNEQFF. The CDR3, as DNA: TGTGCCAGCTCACCAGCTGGGAATGAGCAGTTCTTC.

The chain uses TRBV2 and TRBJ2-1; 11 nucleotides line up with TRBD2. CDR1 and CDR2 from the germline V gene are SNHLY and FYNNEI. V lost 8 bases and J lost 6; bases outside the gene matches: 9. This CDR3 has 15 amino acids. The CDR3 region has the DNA TGTGCCAGCCACTTACTAGCGGGAGTGGTCAATGAGCAGTTCTTC. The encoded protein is CASHLLAGVVNEQFF.

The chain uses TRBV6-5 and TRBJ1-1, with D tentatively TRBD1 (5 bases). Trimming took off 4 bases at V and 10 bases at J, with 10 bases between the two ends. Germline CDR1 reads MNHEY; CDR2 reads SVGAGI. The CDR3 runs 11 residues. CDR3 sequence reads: CASSSLRGAFF. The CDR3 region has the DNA TGTGCCAGCAGTTCCCTGAGGGGAGCTTTCTTT.

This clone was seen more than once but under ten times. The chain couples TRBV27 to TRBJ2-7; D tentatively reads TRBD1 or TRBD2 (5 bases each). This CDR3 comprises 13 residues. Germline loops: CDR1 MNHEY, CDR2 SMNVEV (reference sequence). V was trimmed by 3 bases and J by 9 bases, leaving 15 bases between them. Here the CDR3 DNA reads TGTGCCAGCAGTTTGGGACGCTCCCAGGGGCAGTACTTC. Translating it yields CASSLGRSQGQYF.